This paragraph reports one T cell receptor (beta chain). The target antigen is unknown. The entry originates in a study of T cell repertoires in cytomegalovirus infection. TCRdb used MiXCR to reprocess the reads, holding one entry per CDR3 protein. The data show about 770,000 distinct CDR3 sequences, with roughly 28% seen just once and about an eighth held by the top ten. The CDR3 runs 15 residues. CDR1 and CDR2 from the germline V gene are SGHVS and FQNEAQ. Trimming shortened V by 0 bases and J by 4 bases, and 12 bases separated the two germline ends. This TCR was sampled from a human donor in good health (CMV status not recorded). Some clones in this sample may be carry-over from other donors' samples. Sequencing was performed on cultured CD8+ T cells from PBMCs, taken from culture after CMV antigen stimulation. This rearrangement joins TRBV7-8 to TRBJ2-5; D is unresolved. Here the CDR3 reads CASSLADFGGETQYF. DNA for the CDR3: TGTGCCAGCAGCTTAGCGGATTTTGGTGGAGAGACCCAGTACTTC.